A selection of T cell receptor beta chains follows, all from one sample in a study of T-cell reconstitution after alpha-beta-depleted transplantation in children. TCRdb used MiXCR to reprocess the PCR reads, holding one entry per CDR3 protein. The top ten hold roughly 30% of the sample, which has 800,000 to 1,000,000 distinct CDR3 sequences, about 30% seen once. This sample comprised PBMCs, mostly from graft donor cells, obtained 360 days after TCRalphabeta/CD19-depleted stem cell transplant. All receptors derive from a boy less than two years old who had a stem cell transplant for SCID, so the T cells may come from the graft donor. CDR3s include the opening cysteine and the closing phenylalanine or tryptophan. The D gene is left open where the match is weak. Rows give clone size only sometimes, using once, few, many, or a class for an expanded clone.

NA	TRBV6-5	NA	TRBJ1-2	TGTGCCAGCAGTTACTCGGGAAGCCTAAACTATGGCTACACCTTC	CASSYSGSLNYGYTF
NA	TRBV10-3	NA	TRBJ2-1	TGTGCCATCAGTGGGGGCTACTACAATGAGCAGTTCTTC	CAISGGYYNEQFF
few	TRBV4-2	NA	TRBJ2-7	TGTGCCAGCAGCCAAGATTTTTTAGTCTCCTACGAGCAGTACTTC	CASSQDFLVSYEQYF
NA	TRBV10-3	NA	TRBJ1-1	TGTGCCATCAGGGGGGGGACCCGGGACGCTGAAGCTTTCTTT	CAIRGGTRDAEAFF
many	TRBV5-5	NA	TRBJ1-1	TGTGCCAGCAGCTTTGGGGGGACGACTGAAGCTTTCTTT	CASSFGGTTEAFF
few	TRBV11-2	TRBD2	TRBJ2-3	TGTGCCAGCAGCTTAGGTTTGGGACTAGCGGGTTGGACCGTTTTCACAGATACGCAGTATTTT	CASSLGLGLAGWTVFTDTQYF
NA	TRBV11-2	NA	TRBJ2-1	TGTGCCAGCAGCTTATCGAGGTACTACAATGAGCAGTTCTTC	CASSLSRYYNEQFF
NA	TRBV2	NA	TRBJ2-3	TGTGCCAGCAGCGCCCAGAACCTTATCACAGATACGCAGTATTTT	CASSAQNLITDTQYF
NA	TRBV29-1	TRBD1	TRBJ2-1	TGCAGCGTTGTGAAAAACAGGGGGGTCAATGAGCAGTTCTTC	CSVVKNRGVNEQFF
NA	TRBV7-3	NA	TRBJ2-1	TGTGCCAGCAGCTTAACGTTCGCGGGGGCCGCTTTCGATGAGCAGTTCTTC	CASSLTFAGAAFDEQFF
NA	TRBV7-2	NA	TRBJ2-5	TGTGCCAGCAGCTTTCAGGGCTGGGAGACCCAGTACTTC	CASSFQGWETQYF
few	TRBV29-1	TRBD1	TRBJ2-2	TGCAGCGTTGTAGGGGGGGGACAGGGGGCTCGAAAGCTGTTTTTT	CSVVGGGQGARKLFF
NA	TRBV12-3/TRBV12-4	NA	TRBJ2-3	TGTGCCAGCAGTTTCACCTGGCAGCGCACAGATACGCAGTATTTT	CASSFTWQRTDTQYF
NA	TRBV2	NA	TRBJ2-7	TGTGCCAGCAGTATCCGAATGACAGGACCCGCTTTATACGAGCAGTACTTC	CASSIRMTGPALYEQYF
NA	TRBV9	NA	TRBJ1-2	TGTGCCAGCAGCGTAGCACAGGAAAGCTATGGCTACACCTTC	CASSVAQESYGYTF
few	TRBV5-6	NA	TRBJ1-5	TGTGCCAGCAGTTTGGGGGGCGCCGGGGGTCCGGAGAGGCCCCAGCATTTT	CASSLGGAGGPERPQHF
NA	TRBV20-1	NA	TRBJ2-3	TGCAGTGCTAGAGGTCAGGGCTACACAGATACGCAGTATTTT	CSARGQGYTDTQYF
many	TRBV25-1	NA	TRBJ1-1	TGTGCCAGCAGTGAAGCCGGACGTGGGATGAACACTGAAGCTTTCTTT	CASSEAGRGMNTEAFF
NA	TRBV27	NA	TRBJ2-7	TGTGCCAGCAGTTTACGGGCTGCGAACGAGCAGTACTTC	CASSLRAANEQYF
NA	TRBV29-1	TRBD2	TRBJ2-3	TGCAGCGTTAGCCGCGTACTGGGACTAGCCAGCACAGATACGCAGTATTTT	CSVSRVLGLASTDTQYF
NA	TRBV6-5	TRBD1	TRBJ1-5	TGTGCCAGCCGGTCCCGGGACAGGGGGCCGAGCAATCAGCCCCAGCATTTT	CASRSRDRGPSNQPQHF
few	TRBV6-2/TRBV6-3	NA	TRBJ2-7	TGTGCCAGCAGTAAAGATAGCGGTCCCTACGAGCAGTACTTC	CASSKDSGPYEQYF
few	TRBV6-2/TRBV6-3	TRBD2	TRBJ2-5	TGTGCCAGCAGTTACTGGGGGGGGTCTGAGACCCAGTACTTC	CASSYWGGSETQYF
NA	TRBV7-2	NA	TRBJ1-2	TGTGCCAGCAGCTTAGGGGGTGGCAAACGGGTCTACCATGGCTACACCTTC	CASSLGGGKRVYHGYTF
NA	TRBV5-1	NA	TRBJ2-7	TGCGCCAGCAGCGACGAGGGGTACGAGCAGTACTTC	CASSDEGYEQYF
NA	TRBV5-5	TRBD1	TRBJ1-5	TGTGCCAGCAGCCCGTCGAGGGGGCATCAGCCCCAGCATTTT	CASSPSRGHQPQHF